This entry lists 28 T cell receptor beta chains sequenced from one sample in a study of blood T cell repertoires in COVID-19. Method: immunoSEQ multiplex PCR; TCRdb's copy keeps in-frame clones and lacks some. The sample yields tens of thousands of clones, roughly 70% seen once. What was sequenced was peripheral blood. The receptors originated from a man aged 65 to 79 with acute or convalescent COVID-19.

The chain uses TRBV28 and TRBJ2-2, with a tentative D call TRBD2 (6 bases). The germline V gene encodes CDR1 MDHEN and CDR2 SYDVKM. V lost 10 bases, J lost 5 bases, and 17 bases lay in between. CDR3 length: 14 residues. In DNA, the CDR3 is TGTGCCACCCCAGGGCGGGATGGGACCGGGGAGCTGTTTTTT. Protein sequence: CATPGRDGTGELFF.

This chain connects TRBV10-3 to TRBJ2-3, with D perhaps matching TRBD2 (6 bases). V was cut by 0 bases and J by 2 bases, with 9 bases left in between. CDR1 is ENHRY, CDR2 SYGVKD, per germline. The CDR3 covers 15 residues. This CDR3 reads CAISESAGPTDTQYF. The CDR3 DNA is TGTGCCATCAGTGAGTCGGCGGGACCCACAGATACGCAGTATTTT.

This clone was picked up a small number of times. This chain connects TRBV19 to TRBJ1-5; a possible D gene is TRBD1 (5 bases). Trimming removed 5 bases at V and 4 bases at J, with 9 bases between. The germline V gene encodes CDR1 LNHDA and CDR2 SQIVND (reference sequence). The CDR3 is 13 amino acids. Written as DNA, the CDR3 is TGTGCCAGTAGTTGGGGCAATAATCAGCCCCAGCATTTT. Translating gives CASSWGNNQPQHF.

This chain links TRBV7-9 with TRBJ2-5; 10 nucleotides agree with TRBD1. Trimming removed 4 bases from V and 3 bases from J; junction bases left unmatched: 8. Germline lookup yields CDR1 SEHNR and CDR2 FQNEAQ (reference sequence). The CDR3 has 16 amino acids. As DNA, the CDR3 is TGTGCCAGCAGCTATCATGCCGGGACAGGGGAAGAGACCCAGTACTTC. As protein: CASSYHAGTGEETQYF.

The rearrangement uses TRBV6-5 and TRBJ2-1; a weak D match, TRBD2 (6 bases). Trimming shortened V by 6 bases and J by 8 bases, and 14 bases separated the two germline ends. CDR3 size: 13 residues. Germline lookup yields CDR1 MNHEY and CDR2 SVGAGI. CDR3: CASREGPLYEQFF. DNA of the CDR3: TGTGCCAGCAGGGAGGGCCCATTATATGAGCAGTTCTTC.

The rearrangement joins TRBV7-9 to TRBJ1-1; tentative D call: TRBD1 (6 bases). There are 18 residues in the CDR3. Trimming removed 1 base at V and 0 bases at J, with 18 bases between. Germline lookup yields CDR1 SEHNR and CDR2 FQNEAQ (reference sequence). CDR3 nucleotides: TGTGCCAGCAGCTTAGAATGGGCAGGGGATGGAATGAACACTGAAGCTTTCTTT. Protein product: CASSLEWAGDGMNTEAFF.

The chain recombines TRBV18 with TRBJ2-7; TRBD1 is a possible D gene (6 bases). The CDR3 has 16 residues. Per the germline V gene, CDR1 is KGHSH and CDR2 is LQKENI. The ends were cut back, 6 bases at V and 2 bases at J, with 20 bases in the middle. The CDR3 reads CASSPGAQTGPYEQYF. CDR3 sequence (DNA): TGTGCCAGCTCCCCAGGGGCCCAGACAGGCCCCTACGAGCAGTACTTC.

This chain uses TRBV10-3 with TRBJ2-7, with TRBD1 matching 8 bases. Germline V gives CDR1 ENHRY, CDR2 SYGVKD. The CDR3 has 13 amino acids. V was clipped by 6 bases and J by 2 bases; unmatched bases: 3. The DNA of the CDR3 is TGTGCCATCAGGACAGGGGTTACCTACGAGCAGTACTTC. This encodes CAIRTGVTYEQYF.

The chain joins TRBV21-1 to TRBJ1-1. TRBV21-1 counts as a pseudogene. The CDR3 has 15 residues. CDR3 protein: CASSDGVVPDTEAFF. The CDR3 DNA is TGTGCCAGCAGCGACGGGGTCGTGCCAGACACTGAAGCTTTCTTT.

CDR3 sequence: CASSFYTSGRTEQYF. The DNA for the CDR3 is TGTGCCAGCAGCTTCTATACTAGCGGGAGGACCGAGCAGTACTTC. The V gene is TRBV7-9, the J gene TRBJ2-7, with 12 bases aligning to TRBD2. Germline CDR1 and CDR2: SEHNR and FQNEAQ (reference sequence). With V trimmed by 3 bases and J by 6 bases, 6 bases remained unmatched. The CDR3 consists of 15 residues.

This chain joins TRBV27 and TRBJ1-2, with TRBD1 as a possible D gene (6 bases). Trimming pared 5 bases from V and 4 bases from J, leaving 11 bases between. This CDR3 region has 13 residues. The germline V gene encodes CDR1 MNHEY and CDR2 SMNVEV (reference sequence). The CDR3 coding sequence is TGTGCCAGCAGTCCCATGACAGGCTATGGCTACACCTTC. Protein sequence: CASSPMTGYGYTF.

This chain links TRBV6-2 or TRBV6-3 with TRBJ2-1; unclear D gene. Germline-derived CDR1 and CDR2 are MNHEY and SVGEGT. The V end was cut by 5 bases, the J end by 3 bases, with 5 bases between. The CDR3 has 12 residues. CDR3 in DNA: TGTGCCAGCAGTGAGATCTACAATGAGCAGTTCTTC. Translating it yields CASSEIYNEQFF.

CDR3 protein: CATSRVAGYHEQYF. DNA for the CDR3: TGTGCCACCAGCAGAGTAGCGGGATACCACGAGCAGTACTTC. The chain uses TRBV15 and TRBJ2-7, with 8 bases lining up with TRBD2. The CDR3 consists of 14 residues. J lost 5 bases, V lost 1 base, and 4 bases had no gene match. Germline values: CDR1 LNHNV, CDR2 YYDKDF (reference sequence).

In this sample, this clone turned up once. The V and J genes are TRBV3-1 (or the pseudogene TRBV3-2) and TRBJ2-3; D gene unclear. CDR1 is LGHDT, CDR2 YNNKEL, per germline (reference sequence). Trimming cost V 1 base and J 5 bases, with 13 bases left between them. The CDR3 loop spans 15 amino acids. CDR3 nucleotides: TGTGCCAGCAGCCAAGGTCTCGCGGTGGTAGATACGCAGTATTTT. This sequence encodes CASSQGLAVVDTQYF.

In its sample, this clone was seen once. The CDR3 DNA sequence: TGTGCCAGCAGTGACTCGTACGGGACTAGCGGTTACAATGAGCAGTTCTTC. It translates to CASSDSYGTSGYNEQFF. The chain couples TRBV6-4 to TRBJ2-1; 11 positions agree with TRBD2. CDR1 is MRHNA and CDR2 is SNTAGT in the germline V gene. The CDR3 has 17 amino acids. The J segment lost 4 bases and the V segment lost 0 bases, leaving 5 bases of the junction unmatched.

With respect to this clone: Relative to the germline gene, one junction end is altered; a read error may explain this. This chain joins TRBV11-2 and TRBJ2-5; 10 bases are shared with TRBD2. The CDR3 is 16 residues long. The germline CDR1 and CDR2 sequences are SGHAT and FQNNGV. The CDR3 DNA follows: TGTGACAGCAGACCCCCTAGCGGGGGCCCCGTGGAGACCCAGTACTTC. It specifies CDSRPPSGGPVETQYF.

In regard to this clone: Possible read error: a much larger clone is one base away. The chain recombines TRBV5-1 with TRBJ2-1; TRBD2 matches at 7 bases. V shed 0 bases, J shed 0 bases, and the junction held 0 bases outside the gene matches. CDR1 is SGHRS, CDR2 YFSETQ, per germline. This CDR3 region has 15 residues. This chain's CDR3 is CASSLGGSSYNEQFF. The CDR3 nucleotides read TGCGCCAGCAGCTTGGGCGGGAGCTCCTACAATGAGCAGTTCTTC. Complete variable domain (other parts from reference TRBV5-1 and TRBJ2-1): KAGVTQTPRYLIKTRGQQVTLSCSPISGHRSVSWYQQTPGQGLQFLFEYFSETQRNKGNFPGRFSGRQFSNSRSEMNVSTLELGDSALYLCASSLGGSSYNEQFFGPGTRLTVL.

The J gene is TRBJ1-5, the V gene TRBV10-2, with 9 bases fitting TRBD1. The CDR3 is 15 residues long. Per germline, CDR1 WSHSY and CDR2 SAAADI. With 6 bases clipped from V and 3 bases from J, the junction kept 6 bases outside the gene matches. The CDR3, as DNA: TGCGCCAGCAGCCGGACAGGGGTCCCCAATCAGCCCCAGCATTTT. Amino acids: CASSRTGVPNQPQHF.

Of note for this clone: The sample has other DNA sequences that encode this CDR3 too. This sequence joins TRBV27 and TRBJ2-2; 14 bases fit TRBD2. The CDR3 extends over 16 amino acids. In germline, CDR1 is MNHEY, CDR2 SMNVEV (reference sequence). After removal of 2 bases from V and 6 bases from J, the junction contained 2 bases not matched to a gene. The CDR3 sequence is CASSLRTSGRSGELFF. The CDR3 bases are TGTGCCAGCAGTTTAAGGACTAGCGGGAGGTCCGGGGAGCTGTTTTTT.

This clone has only one observation. This chain connects TRBV2 to TRBJ1-1; weak D call: TRBD1 (6 bases). The CDR3 consists of 15 residues. From germline, CDR1 is SNHLY and CDR2 FYNNEI. With 0 bases removed from V and 3 bases from J, the gap between germline ends came to 11 bases. CDR3 loop: CASSEASQGYTEAFF. In DNA form, the CDR3 reads TGTGCCAGCAGTGAAGCGTCCCAGGGGTACACTGAAGCTTTCTTT.

This chain joins TRBV10-3 and TRBJ1-3; 8 nucleotides agree with TRBD1. The CDR3 has 14 residues. Germline-derived CDR1 and CDR2 are ENHRY and SYGVKD. Unmatched junction bases numbered 1, after V lost 6 bases and J lost 0 bases. The CDR3 region has the DNA TGTGCCATCAGAGGGACAGGCTCTGGAAACACCATATATTTT. The encoded protein is CAIRGTGSGNTIYF.

The chain links TRBV9 to TRBJ2-4; a possible D gene is TRBD2 (6 bases). This CDR3 has 15 amino acids. The ends were cut back, 3 bases at V and 4 bases at J, with 14 bases in the middle. The germline V gene has CDR1 SGDLS and CDR2 YYNGEE. The CDR3 loop reads CASSAPGTAKNIQYF. In DNA form, the CDR3 reads TGTGCCAGCAGCGCCCCTGGGACTGCAAAAAACATTCAGTACTTC. Supplemented by reference TRBV9 and TRBJ2-4, the full variable domain reads DSGVTQTPKHLITATGQRVTLRCSPRSGDLSVYWYQQSLDQGLQFLIQYYNGEERAKGNILERFSAQQFPDLHSELNLSSLELGDSALYFCASSAPGTAKNIQYFGAGTRLSVL.

The chain joins TRBV2 to TRBJ1-2; D remains ambiguous. CDR1 and CDR2 from the germline V gene are SNHLY and FYNNEI. There are 11 residues in the CDR3. Trimming stripped 4 bases from V and 4 bases from J, with 4 bases between. The DNA for the CDR3 is TGTGCCAGCAGTGGAGGCTATGGCTACACCTTC. This codes for CASSGGYGYTF.

This chain's CDR3 is CASSVRAVEETQYF. In DNA form, the CDR3 reads TGTGCCAGCAGTGTCAGGGCGGTGGAAGAGACCCAGTACTTC. The gene calls are TRBV6-1 and TRBJ2-5, with D possibly being TRBD1 (5 bases). Germline V CDR1 and CDR2: MNHNS, SASEGT. Trimming removed 4 bases at V and 3 bases at J, with 12 bases between. There are 14 residues in the CDR3.

This clone was detected a few times. This chain links TRBV11-2 with TRBJ2-7, with TRBD2 as a possible D gene (5 bases). The germline V and J ends were trimmed by 3 bases and 3 bases, with 12 bases remaining between them. This CDR3 comprises 14 residues. CDR1 and CDR2 from the germline V gene are SGHAT and FQNNGV. The CDR3 nucleotides are TGTGCCAGCAGCTTGGCAGGACTTCTCTACGAGCAGTACTTC. Its protein product is CASSLAGLLYEQYF. Combining the CDR3 with reference TRBV11-2 and TRBJ2-7 gives the whole variable domain EAGVAQSPRYKIIEKRQSVAFWCNPISGHATLYWYQQILGQGPKLLIQFQNNGVVDDSQLPKDRFSAERLKGVDSTLKIQPAKLEDSAVYLCASSLAGLLYEQYFGPGTRLTVT.

This clone was observed a handful of times. This sequence joins TRBV27 and TRBJ1-2; 8 bases match TRBD1. The V segment lost 4 bases and the J segment 8 bases; nucleotides outside the gene matches: 3. CDR1 and CDR2 (germline): MNHEY, SMNVEV (reference sequence). This CDR3 comprises 12 residues. CDR3 residues: CASSSRGRGYTF. The DNA of the CDR3 is TGTGCCAGCAGTTCCAGGGGGCGCGGCTACACCTTC.

The CDR3 loop is CASSQFQGSTEAFF. CDR3 DNA sequence: TGTGCCAGCAGCCAATTTCAGGGAAGCACTGAAGCTTTCTTT. The V call is TRBV3-1 (or the pseudogene TRBV3-2), the J call TRBJ1-1; weak D call: TRBD1 (5 bases). The CDR3 is 14 residues long. Germline-derived CDR1 and CDR2 are LGHDT and YNNKEL (reference sequence). The V gene lost 2 bases and the J gene lost 4 bases, with 11 bases spanning the gap.

This clone was seen more than once but under ten times. This chain links TRBV19 with TRBJ1-1; 9 bases match TRBD1. CDR3 length: 14 residues. Germline values: CDR1 LNHDA, CDR2 SQIVND (reference sequence). With V trimmed by 7 bases and J by 1 base, 4 bases remained unmatched. CDR3 sequence (DNA): TGTGCCAGTACAAGGGACAGGGAGAACACTGAAGCTTTCTTT. It specifies CASTRDRENTEAFF. Using reference TRBV19 and TRBJ1-1 for the parts outside the CDR3, the full variable domain is DGGITQSPKYLFRKEGQNVTLSCEQNLNHDAMYWYRQDPGQGLRLIYYSQIVNDFQKGDIAEGYSVSREKKESFPLTVTSAQKNPTAFYLCASTRDRENTEAFFGQGTRLTVV.